One and the same sample provided the 22 T cell receptor beta chains below, sequenced in a study of cytomegalovirus exposure and HLA in healthy donors. PCR involved 60 Vbeta and 13 Jbeta primers. Profiled with immunoSEQ multiplex PCR; TCRdb holds only in-frame clones, not every one. This sample carries 150,000 or so clones, with about 1.7% going to the ten biggest clones. Material: PBMCs. Every receptor here comes from a woman between 50 and 59 years old in good health and CMV-seronegative.

This rearrangement joins TRBV9 to TRBJ1-2, with D hard to call. Germline CDR1 reads SGDLS; CDR2 reads YYNGEE. The V end was cut by 2 bases, the J end by 4 bases, with 15 bases between. The CDR3 spans 15 residues. CDR3 protein: CASSVTTSAGYGYTF. In DNA, the CDR3 is TGTGCCAGCAGCGTGACCACATCGGCAGGCTATGGCTACACCTTC.

The chain joins TRBV10-3 to TRBJ2-3, with TRBD2 as a possible D gene (6 bases). CDR3 length: 18 residues. Trimming removed 0 bases from V and 0 bases from J, with 16 bases in between. Germline CDR1 and CDR2: ENHRY and SYGVKD. DNA for the CDR3: TGTGCCATCAGTGAGTCAGGTCTGGGTACTAGCAGCACAGATACGCAGTATTTT. Residues: CAISESGLGTSSTDTQYF.

The V gene is TRBV28, the J gene TRBJ1-2, with D possibly TRBD1 on 5 matching bases. The CDR3 runs to 13 residues. Germline V lookup: CDR1 MDHEN, CDR2 SYDVKM. The V gene lost 3 bases and the J gene lost 3 bases, with 8 bases spanning the gap. The CDR3 nucleotides are TGTGCCAGCAGTTTTGGGGCGCACTATGGCTACACCTTC. The encoded protein is CASSFGAHYGYTF.

The chain uses TRBV28 and TRBJ2-7; the match to TRBD2 covers 9 bases. The CDR3 totals 16 residues. Germline CDR1 reads MDHEN; CDR2 reads SYDVKM. With V trimmed by 5 bases and J by 2 bases, 10 bases remained unmatched. The CDR3 DNA reads TGTGCCAGCAGTCCCATCGAGCGGGAGGTGGCCTACGAGCAGTACTTC. Encoded protein: CASSPIEREVAYEQYF.

V usage is TRBV27 and J usage is TRBJ2-7, with 8 bases that match TRBD1. J was trimmed by 2 bases and V by 6 bases; bases with no gene match: 3. The CDR3 runs to 13 residues. Germline CDR1 MNHEY, CDR2 SMNVEV (reference sequence). CDR3 in DNA: TGTGCCAGCAGATCGACAGGGGCCTACGAGCAGTACTTC. Protein: CASRSTGAYEQYF.

The chain is built from TRBV6-1 and TRBJ2-7; perhaps TRBD2 as D (7 bases). Per the germline V gene, CDR1 is MNHNS and CDR2 is SASEGT. V was pared by 8 bases and J by 5 bases, with 13 bases between. The CDR3 sequence is 12 residues long. CDR3 coding DNA: TGTGCCAGCCTAGCGGACAGCCACGAGCAGTACTTC. Translated, it gives CASLADSHEQYF.

This chain's CDR3 is CASSLEGGTDTQYF. CDR3 DNA sequence: TGCGCCAGCAGCTTAGAAGGGGGCACAGATACGCAGTATTTT. The chain uses TRBV5-1 and TRBJ2-3; TRBD1 might be the D (5 bases). This CDR3 is 14 amino acids long. Per germline, CDR1 SGHRS and CDR2 YFSETQ. V was shortened by 2 bases and J by 1 base, with 8 bases between the two germline ends.

The chain links TRBV27 to TRBJ2-1, with 8 positions matching TRBD1. Germline CDR1 reads MNHEY; CDR2 reads SMNVEV (reference sequence). The CDR3 length is 13 residues. The trim removed 6 bases at V and 8 bases at J, leaving 6 bases unmatched. DNA of the CDR3: TGTGCCAGCAGGGGACGACAGGGGCATGAGCAGTTCTTC. It translates to CASRGRQGHEQFF.

The CDR3 DNA reads TGTGCCAGCAGCTTAGAACTAGCGGGAGGGAACGAGCAGTACTTC. This gives the protein CASSLELAGGNEQYF. The chain couples TRBV7-8 to TRBJ2-7, with 13 bases matching TRBD2. The V and J ends lost 1 base and 5 bases, in that order; junction bases with no gene match: 2. The CDR3 contains 15 residues. Germline-derived CDR1 and CDR2 are SGHVS and FQNEAQ.

The chain links TRBV7-2 to TRBJ2-5, with D possibly being TRBD2 (6 bases). V lost 0 bases and J 5 bases, leaving 10 bases between the germline ends. CDR1 is SGHTA and CDR2 is FQGNSA in the germline V gene. The CDR3 contains 14 residues. Here the CDR3 reads CASSLAVGRETQYF. The CDR3 DNA is TGTGCCAGCAGCTTAGCGGTGGGGAGGGAGACCCAGTACTTC. Drawing the rest from reference TRBV7-2 and TRBJ2-5, the complete variable domain is GAGVSQSPSNKVTEKGKDVELRCDPISGHTALYWYRQSLGQGLEFLIYFQGNSAPDKSGLPSDRFSAERTGGSVSTLTIQRTQQEDSAVYLCASSLAVGRETQYFGPGTRLLVL.

The gene calls are TRBV6-6 and TRBJ1-2; a weak D match, TRBD1 (5 bases). The CDR3 is 14 amino acids. Trimming pared 5 bases from V and 0 bases from J, leaving 10 bases between. Germline values: CDR1 MNHNY, CDR2 SVGAGI (reference sequence). The CDR3 DNA reads as TGTGCCAGCAGTCTCGACAGTTCTAACTATGGCTACACCTTC. Translated, it gives CASSLDSSNYGYTF.

The rearrangement links TRBV9 to TRBJ2-1, with D possibly being TRBD1 (6 bases). CDR3 length: 14 amino acids. V was clipped by 4 bases and J by 5 bases, with 13 bases between them. Germline-derived CDR1 and CDR2 are SGDLS and YYNGEE. The CDR3 is CASSLNRVDNEQFF. CDR3 nucleotides: TGTGCCAGCAGCTTAAACAGGGTTGACAATGAGCAGTTCTTC.

The CDR3 coding sequence is TGCGCCAGCAGGGACAGGGGACCCTACGAGCAGTACTTC. Amino acids: CASRDRGPYEQYF. This sequence joins TRBV10-2 and TRBJ2-7; 9 bases fit TRBD1. V lost 6 bases, J lost 2 bases, and 2 bases stayed unmatched. CDR3 size: 13 residues. The germline gives CDR1 WSHSY, CDR2 SAAADI.

The V gene is TRBV6-4, the J gene TRBJ1-2, with D possibly being TRBD1 (6 bases). The V and J ends lost 0 bases and 2 bases respectively, with 10 bases between them. Per the germline V gene, CDR1 is MRHNA and CDR2 is SNTAGT. This CDR3 is built from 15 residues. CDR3 region: CASSDSGGQNYGYTF. The CDR3 nucleotides are TGTGCCAGCAGTGACTCCGGGGGGCAGAACTATGGCTACACCTTC.

The chain links TRBV4-2 to TRBJ2-6; a possible D gene is TRBD1 (5 bases). The CDR3 has 17 residues. Trimming cost V 1 base and J 0 bases, with 10 bases left between them. In germline, CDR1 is LGHNA, CDR2 YNFKEQ. Here the CDR3 DNA reads TGTGCCAGCAGCCAAGCTGTGGACACCTCTGGGGCCAACGTCCTGACTTTC. Amino acid sequence: CASSQAVDTSGANVLTF.

This chain joins TRBV2 and TRBJ2-7, with 13 nucleotides matching TRBD2. Losses at the gene ends were 4 bases for V and 4 bases for J; bases not matched to a gene: 4. Germline loops: CDR1 SNHLY, CDR2 FYNNEI. This CDR3 contains 15 residues. The CDR3 bases are TGTGCCAGCAGTGTCGGACTAGCGGGAGTGTACGAGCAGTACTTC. Its protein product is CASSVGLAGVYEQYF.

The V call is TRBV27, the J call TRBJ1-5, with 8 bases matching TRBD1. V dropped 3 bases and J dropped 5; count of bases not matched to a gene: 15. Per germline, CDR1 MNHEY and CDR2 SMNVEV (reference sequence). This CDR3 is built from 18 residues. Here the CDR3 DNA reads TGTGCCAGCAGTTTCCGTCCCCCCGACAGGGGACTTTATCAGCCCCAGCATTTT. The encoded protein is CASSFRPPDRGLYQPQHF.

The rearrangement links TRBV28 to TRBJ2-7, with D maybe TRBD1 (5 bases). Germline V gives CDR1 MDHEN, CDR2 SYDVKM. Deletions cut 7 bases from V and 2 bases from J, with 12 bases between. This CDR3 region has 13 residues. The CDR3 coding sequence is TGTGCCAGCACTCAGGGAACCGCCTACGAGCAGTACTTC. Encoded protein: CASTQGTAYEQYF.

This chain links TRBV6-5 with TRBJ1-2, with D tentatively TRBD1 (5 bases). Germline CDR1 is MNHEY and CDR2 is SVGAGI. The CDR3 consists of 10 residues. V lost 8 bases to trimming and J lost 8 bases, with 9 bases between them. CDR3 in DNA: TGTGCCAGCCCCTCAGGGGGCTACACCTTC. This sequence encodes CASPSGGYTF.

V and J are TRBV4-1 and TRBJ2-2; D possibly corresponds to TRBD1 (6 bases). CDR1 is MGHRA and CDR2 is YSYEKL in the germline V gene. V lost 4 bases and J 1 base, leaving 16 bases between the germline ends. This CDR3 region has 17 residues. The chain's CDR3 is CASSPFGQLRNTGELFF. CDR3 in DNA: TGCGCCAGCAGCCCCTTTGGACAGTTAAGGAACACCGGGGAGCTGTTTTTT.

This sequence joins TRBV5-1 and TRBJ2-6; D possibly corresponds to TRBD2 (5 bases). The CDR3 consists of 17 residues. CDR1 is SGHRS, CDR2 YFSETQ, per germline. Trimming left V 1 base short and J 2 bases short, with 13 bases between. The CDR3 reads CASSLPALGTGANVLTF. The CDR3 DNA reads TGCGCCAGCAGCTTGCCAGCCCTCGGGACTGGGGCCAACGTCCTGACTTTC.

The chain carries TRBV5-1 and TRBJ1-4, with 9 bases aligning to TRBD1. In germline, CDR1 is SGHRS, CDR2 YFSETQ. The trim removed 4 bases at V and 8 bases at J, leaving 6 bases unmatched. There are 14 residues in the CDR3. CDR3 coding DNA: TGCGCCAGCAGCAGGACAGGGGAGGAAGAAAAACTGTTTTTT. It is translated as CASSRTGEEEKLFF.